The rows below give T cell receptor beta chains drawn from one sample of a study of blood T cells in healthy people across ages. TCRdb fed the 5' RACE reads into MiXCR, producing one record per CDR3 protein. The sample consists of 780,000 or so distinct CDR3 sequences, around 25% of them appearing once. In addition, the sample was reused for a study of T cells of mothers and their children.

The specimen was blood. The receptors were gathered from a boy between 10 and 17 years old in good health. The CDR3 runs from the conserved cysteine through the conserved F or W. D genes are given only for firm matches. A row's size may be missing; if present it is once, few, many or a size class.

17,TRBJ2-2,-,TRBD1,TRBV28,CASSQWERTGAGLGLFF,TGTGCCAGCAGCCAATGGGAGCGGACAGGGGCCGGTCTTGGGCTGTTTTTT
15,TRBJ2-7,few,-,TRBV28,CASSSAVLLRYEQYF,TGTGCCAGCAGTTCTGCGGTGCTCCTTCGCTACGAGCAGTACTTC
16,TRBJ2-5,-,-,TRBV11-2,CASSLGSLGRQETQYF,TGTGCCAGCAGCTTAGGATCCCTAGGGCGACAAGAGACCCAGTACTTC
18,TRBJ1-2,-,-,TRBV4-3,CASSQDGEMTRVGYGYTF,TGCGCCAGCAGCCAAGATGGGGAAATGACCAGGGTGGGCTATGGCTACACCTTC
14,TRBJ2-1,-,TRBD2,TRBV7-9,CASSSLVGGNEQFF,TGTGCCAGCAGCTCCCTAGTGGGGGGGAATGAGCAGTTCTTC
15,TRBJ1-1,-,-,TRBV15,CATSRDPPFNTEAFF,TGTGCCACCAGCAGAGATCCACCATTTAACACTGAAGCTTTCTTT
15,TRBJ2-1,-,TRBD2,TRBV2,CASLGGSGGVNEQFF,TGTGCCAGCTTGGGGGGTAGCGGGGGCGTCAATGAGCAGTTCTTC
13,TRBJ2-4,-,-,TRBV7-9,CASGLQGEGIQYF,TGTGCCAGCGGCCTCCAAGGGGAAGGCATTCAGTACTTC
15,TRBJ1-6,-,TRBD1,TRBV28,CATNDSGTGDSPLHF,TGTGCCACCAACGATTCCGGGACAGGGGATTCACCCCTCCACTTT
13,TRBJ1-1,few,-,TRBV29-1,CSVQGRANTEAFF,TGCAGCGTTCAGGGGAGAGCGAACACTGAAGCTTTCTTT
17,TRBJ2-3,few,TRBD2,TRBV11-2,CASSLDPASGVLDTQYF,TGTGCCAGCAGCTTAGATCCTGCTAGCGGGGTTCTAGATACGCAGTATTTT
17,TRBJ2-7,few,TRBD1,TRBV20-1,CSARLNPDRGFIYEQYF,TGCAGTGCTAGACTGAATCCTGACAGGGGCTTCATCTACGAGCAGTACTTC
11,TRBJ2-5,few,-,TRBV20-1,CSALTVETQYF,TGCAGTGCCTTAACAGTTGAGACCCAGTACTTC
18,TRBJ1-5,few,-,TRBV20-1,CSARDPTDPNTSNQPQHF,TGCAGTGCTAGAGATCCGACAGACCCCAATACTAGCAATCAGCCCCAGCATTTT
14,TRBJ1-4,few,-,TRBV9,CASSARAGGEKLFF,TGTGCCAGCAGCGCTAGGGCCGGAGGGGAAAAACTGTTTTTT
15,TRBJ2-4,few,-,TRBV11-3,CASSQNPGQGNIQYF,TGTGCCAGCAGCCAAAACCCGGGGCAGGGAAACATTCAGTACTTC
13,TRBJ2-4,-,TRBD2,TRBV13,CASKLRGGGIQYF,TGTGCCAGCAAACTCCGGGGGGGCGGCATTCAGTACTTC
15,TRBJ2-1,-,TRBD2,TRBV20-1,CSARDPGLAGNEQFF,TGCAGTGCTAGAGATCCCGGACTAGCGGGGAATGAGCAGTTCTTC
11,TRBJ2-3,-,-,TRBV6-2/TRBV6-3,CASTADITQYF,TGTGCCAGCACCGCGGATATTACGCAGTATTTT
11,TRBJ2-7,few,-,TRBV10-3,CAISREYEQYF,TGTGCCATCAGTCGAGAATACGAGCAGTACTTC
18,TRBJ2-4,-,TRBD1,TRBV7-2,CASSPVPGQVRAKNIQYF,TGTGCCAGCAGCCCCGTCCCGGGACAGGTTAGAGCCAAAAACATTCAGTACTTC
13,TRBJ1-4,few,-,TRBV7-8,CASSLESTEKLFF,TGTGCCAGCAGCTTAGAGTCGACAGAAAAACTGTTTTTT
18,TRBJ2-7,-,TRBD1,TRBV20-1,CSARRRDRTSAASYEQYF,TGCAGTGCTAGACGCCGGGACAGAACTTCCGCGGCGTCCTACGAGCAGTACTTC
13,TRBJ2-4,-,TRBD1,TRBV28,CASLTGGTNIQYF,TGTGCCAGCCTGACAGGGGGCACAAACATTCAGTACTTC
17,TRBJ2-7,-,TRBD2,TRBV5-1,CASSLYGTSGVTYEQYF,TGCGCCAGCAGCTTGTATGGGACTAGCGGAGTCACCTACGAGCAGTACTTC